This T cell receptor beta chain is drawn from a study of identical twins' blood T cells. General study results and limits: Twins reportedly had markedly more similar V usage than unrelated donors, even among out-of-frame TCRbeta clonotypes.

Each CDR3 protein is one row after TCRdb ran MiXCR on the 5' RACE reads. Among hundreds of thousands of distinct CDR3 sequences, under 30% were seen once, and the ten largest hold roughly 5.5%. The CDR3 contains 15 residues. Germline V gives CDR1 MNHEY, CDR2 SVGAGI. This clonotype was observed a single time. Its antigen is undetermined. A much bigger clone sits one base away, suggesting this may be a read error. The V gene is TRBV6-5, the J gene TRBJ1-2; weak D call: TRBD1 (5 bases). This receptor was taken from a woman between 18 and 55 years old in good health. Source material: PBMCs. The CDR3 DNA reads TGTGCCAACAGTTACGGGGCCCAAAGCCCCTATGGCTACACCTTC. Amino acids: CANSYGAQSPYGYTF.